The 24 T cell receptor beta chains listed next were all sequenced from one sample in a study of blood T cell repertoires in COVID-19. Clones were read by immunoSEQ multiplex PCR, and TCRdb kept only the in-frame ones, dropping some. The repertoire has about 190,000 clones, approximately 81% of them found once; the top ten carry 8% to 11%. The sample consisted of peripheral blood. The receptors derive from a woman of 80 years or more with active or convalescent COVID-19.

The V gene is TRBV18, the J gene TRBJ1-1; D unclear. Germline V CDR1 and CDR2: KGHSH, LQKENI. Trimming took 6 bases from V and 1 from J, leaving 12 bases between them. CDR3 length: 14 amino acids. The CDR3 sequence: CASSQTAGNTEAFF. DNA for the CDR3: TGTGCCAGCTCGCAAACAGCCGGGAACACTGAAGCTTTCTTT.

The chain combines TRBV4-2 with TRBJ2-7; 9 bases agree with TRBD2. CDR3 length equals 16 residues. V dropped 2 bases and J dropped 0; count of bases not matched to a gene: 5. Looked up from germline, CDR1 is LGHNA and CDR2 is YNFKEQ. In DNA, the CDR3 is TGTGCCAGCAGCCAACAGAGCGGGAGGCCCTCCTACGAGCAGTACTTC. It specifies CASSQQSGRPSYEQYF.

The CDR3 region has the DNA TGTGCCAGCTCACCCGAACAGGGGGCGACTAATTCACCCCTCCACTTT. The encoded protein is CASSPEQGATNSPLHF. The V and J genes are TRBV18 and TRBJ1-6, with 9 bases aligning to TRBD1. Per germline, CDR1 KGHSH and CDR2 LQKENI. The CDR3 covers 16 residues. V shed 3 bases and J 6 bases; nucleotides not matched to a gene: 6.

The CDR3 sequence: CASSLFSGQGNNQPQHF. DNA of the CDR3: TGTGCCAGCAGTTTGTTTTCCGGGCAGGGAAACAATCAGCCCCAGCATTTT. The chain combines TRBV28 with TRBJ1-5, with a possible D match to TRBD1 (5 bases). This CDR3 spans 17 amino acids. The V end was cut by 3 bases, the J end by 3 bases, with 18 bases between. CDR1 is MDHEN, CDR2 SYDVKM, per germline.

The chain carries TRBV23-1 and TRBJ2-5; 8 nucleotides align to TRBD2. TRBV23-1 is treated as an ORF (open reading frame) with a function not yet certain. V lost 0 bases to trimming and J lost 1 base; unmatched junction nucleotides: 10. This CDR3 is 18 amino acids long. For the CDR3, the DNA is TGCGCCAGCAGTCAATCGGATTTTTGCGGGAGGCCCCAAGAGACCCAGTACTTC. Its protein is CASSQSDFCGRPQETQYF.

The rearrangement links TRBV4-1 to TRBJ1-1; no definite D call. Germline lookup yields CDR1 MGHRA and CDR2 YSYEKL. V was trimmed by 2 bases and J by 2 bases, leaving 15 bases between them. This CDR3 has 16 amino acids. In DNA form, the CDR3 reads TGCGCCAGCAGCCAAAGTAGCGTCCAGGAAAACACTGAAGCTTTCTTT. Protein sequence: CASSQSSVQENTEAFF.

This chain connects TRBV7-9 to TRBJ1-2; 7 bases line up with TRBD1. The CDR3 totals 16 residues. J was trimmed by 6 bases and V by 1 base; bases with no gene match: 11. Germline V gene lookup returns CDR1 SEHNR and CDR2 FQNEAQ (reference sequence). This chain's CDR3 is CASSLDSAGGYDGYTF. The CDR3 nucleotides read TGTGCCAGCAGCTTAGATTCGGCAGGGGGGTACGATGGCTACACCTTC.

The chain carries TRBV4-1 and TRBJ1-2; D is unclear. The germline V gene has CDR1 MGHRA and CDR2 YSYEKL. This CDR3 comprises 15 residues. V gave up 0 bases and J gave up 0 bases, with 8 bases separating them. CDR3 nucleotides: TGCGCCAGCAGCCAAGATCCGGTAGCTAACTATGGCTACACCTTC. Encoded protein: CASSQDPVANYGYTF.

The chain is built from TRBV7-9 and TRBJ2-7, with a possible D match to TRBD2 (6 bases). V dropped 4 bases and J dropped 4 bases, with 14 bases sitting between them. The CDR3 has 14 residues. Germline V gene data show CDR1 as SEHNR and CDR2 as FQNEAQ (reference sequence). CDR3 coding DNA: TGTGCCAGCAGCTCGCACCGGGGGACGTACGAGCAGTACTTC. It translates to CASSSHRGTYEQYF.

V and J are TRBV29-1 and TRBJ1-1; possible D gene TRBD1, 6 bases. CDR1 SQVTM and CDR2 ANQGSEA come from the germline V gene. Trimming cost V 4 bases and J 8 bases, with 8 bases left between them. The CDR3 has 10 residues. The CDR3 sequence: CSVATGEAFF. The CDR3 region has the DNA TGCAGCGTTGCAACAGGGGAAGCTTTCTTT.

This rearrangement joins TRBV11-3 to TRBJ2-1; the match to TRBD1 covers 9 bases. This CDR3 has 15 residues. Germline CDR1 and CDR2: SGHNT and YENEEA. V shed 4 bases and J 1 base; nucleotides not matched to a gene: 2. DNA for the CDR3: TGTGCCAGCAGCTCGGGACAGGGTTCCTACAATGAGCAGTTCTTC. Protein: CASSSGQGSYNEQFF.

CDR3 amino acids: CASSYGTGVAEKLFF. DNA of the CDR3: TGTGCCAGCAGTTACGGGACAGGGGTGGCTGAAAAACTGTTTTTT. This chain joins TRBV27 and TRBJ1-4; 10 nucleotides align to TRBD1. CDR1 and CDR2 (germline): MNHEY, SMNVEV (reference sequence). V lost 4 bases and J lost 7; bases outside the gene matches: 6. The CDR3 has 15 residues.

The chain carries TRBV9 and TRBJ1-1, with TRBD1 identical over 10 bases. This CDR3 contains 15 residues. V lost 3 bases to trimming and J lost 0 bases; unmatched junction nucleotides: 2. The germline gives CDR1 SGDLS, CDR2 YYNGEE. CDR3 amino acids: CASSGDRGLNTEAFF. CDR3 nucleotides: TGTGCCAGCAGCGGGGACAGGGGATTGAACACTGAAGCTTTCTTT.

The DNA for the CDR3 is TGTGCCAGCAGCCCGAGTTTAACCCGGGACAGGGGGGTCTACGAGCAGTACTTC. Translated: CASSPSLTRDRGVYEQYF. The chain employs TRBV7-8 and TRBJ2-7, with 11 bases lining up with TRBD1. Germline values: CDR1 SGHVS, CDR2 FQNEAQ. CDR3 length: 18 amino acids. V shed 5 bases and J 3 bases; nucleotides not matched to a gene: 15.

This clone was counted between two and nine times. The rearrangement uses TRBV20-1 and TRBJ2-2, with 7 positions matching TRBD1. From germline, CDR1 is DFQATT and CDR2 SNEGSKA (reference sequence). J lost 3 bases, V lost 3 bases, and 4 bases had no gene match. The CDR3 contains 14 residues. The CDR3 coding sequence is TGCAGTGCTAGTCGACAGGGATACACCGGGGAGCTGTTTTTT. Translated: CSASRQGYTGELFF.

This clone was observed once. CDR3 nucleotide sequence: TGTGCCAGCAGCTTATTTATGAGCACAGATACGCAGTATTTT. It specifies CASSLFMSTDTQYF. This chain links TRBV11-2 with TRBJ2-3; D unclear. This CDR3 has 14 amino acids. Germline V gene lookup returns CDR1 SGHAT and CDR2 FQNNGV. Deletions cut 2 bases from V and 0 bases from J, with 6 bases between.

This chain joins TRBV5-1 and TRBJ2-3; 13 bases are a match to TRBD2. Per the germline V gene, CDR1 is SGHRS and CDR2 is YFSETQ. The CDR3 is made up of 17 amino acids. Trimming removed 0 bases from V and 6 bases from J; junction bases left unmatched: 7. The chain's CDR3 is CASSLVRTSGSIDTQYF. Written as DNA, the CDR3 is TGCGCCAGCAGCTTGGTACGGACTAGCGGGAGTATTGATACGCAGTATTTT. The variable domain in full, completed from reference TRBV5-1 and TRBJ2-3, reads KAGVTQTPRYLIKTRGQQVTLSCSPISGHRSVSWYQQTPGQGLQFLFEYFSETQRNKGNFPGRFSGRQFSNSRSEMNVSTLELGDSALYLCASSLVRTSGSIDTQYFGPGTRLTVL.

The chain uses TRBV5-1 and TRBJ2-5; 10 bases align to TRBD1. This CDR3 is 14 amino acids long. With V trimmed by 4 bases and J by 3 bases, 3 bases remained unmatched. The germline V gene encodes CDR1 SGHRS and CDR2 YFSETQ. CDR3 nucleotide sequence: TGCGCCAGCAGCCTGACAGGGGGCGAAGAGACCCAGTACTTC. Protein sequence: CASSLTGGEETQYF.

This sequence joins TRBV19 and TRBJ1-2; weak D call: TRBD1 (5 bases). Trimming shortened V by 4 bases and J by 7 bases, and 19 bases separated the two germline ends. In germline, CDR1 is LNHDA, CDR2 SQIVND (reference sequence). The CDR3 length is 15 residues. The CDR3 is CASSTTTVSVTGYTF. The CDR3 nucleotides read TGTGCCAGTAGTACTACGACAGTTAGTGTGACTGGCTACACCTTC. Full variable domain (outside the CDR3, taken from reference TRBV19 and TRBJ1-2): DGGITQSPKYLFRKEGQNVTLSCEQNLNHDAMYWYRQDPGQGLRLIYYSQIVNDFQKGDIAEGYSVSREKKESFPLTVTSAQKNPTAFYLCASSTTTVSVTGYTFGSGTRLTVV.

V usage is TRBV21-1 and J usage is TRBJ1-6; TRBD1, the D gene given by the table, was not confirmed from the DNA. TRBV21-1 corresponds to a pseudogene. This CDR3 has 18 residues. The CDR3 region is CAIRKDRVRRRINSPLHF. The DNA for the CDR3 is TGTGCCATTCGGAAGGACAGGGTTCGCAGAAGGATTAATTCACCCCTCCACTTT.

The chain couples TRBV30 to TRBJ2-5; 7 nucleotides agree with TRBD2. Germline V gene lookup returns CDR1 GTSNPN and CDR2 SVGIG (reference sequence). The CDR3 has 18 amino acids. Trimming at V came to 0 bases and at J to 5 bases, leaving 18 bases not matched to a gene. CDR3 nucleotides: TGTGCCTGGAGTGTAACGGCTAGCGGAAGTCCGGGTTGGGAGACCCAGTACTTC. Encoded protein: CAWSVTASGSPGWETQYF.

A single count supports this clone. The chain carries TRBV7-9 and TRBJ2-7, with D perhaps TRBD2 (5 bases). The CDR3 extends over 14 amino acids. In germline, CDR1 is SEHNR, CDR2 FQNEAQ (reference sequence). With 5 bases removed from V and 3 bases from J, the gap between germline ends came to 14 bases. The CDR3 DNA reads as TGTGCCAGCAGCCCTGAGGGTGTCCTCTACGAGCAGTACTTC. It encodes CASSPEGVLYEQYF.

The sample holds a few counts of this clone. The chain combines TRBV10-1 with TRBJ2-1, with TRBD2 matching over 7 bases. In germline, CDR1 is WNHNN, CDR2 SYGVQD (reference sequence). The trim removed 4 bases at V and 4 bases at J, leaving 4 bases unmatched. CDR3 length: 14 amino acids. As DNA, the CDR3 is TGCGCCAGCAGTGCTAGCGGAGATTACAATGAGCAGTTCTTC. Translation gives CASSASGDYNEQFF.

The chain has TRBV6-1 and TRBJ2-1, with 8 bases that match TRBD1. The germline gives CDR1 MNHNS, CDR2 SASEGT. CDR3 length: 15 residues. V shed 1 base and J 9 bases; nucleotides not matched to a gene: 8. The CDR3 nucleotides read TGTGCCAGCAGTGAAGGCAGGGGGCGATTGGGTGAGCAGTTCTTC. This sequence encodes CASSEGRGRLGEQFF.